This T cell receptor beta chain was profiled in a study of CD8 T cells in cerebrospinal fluid in Alzheimer's disease (dated by TCRdb to the early 2020s). General notes on the study: The study used two single-cell methods, plate-based nested PCR sequencing and droplet-based sequencing, to evaluate clonal expansion of CSF T cells. A total of about 22 samples were covered by the CSF gene-expression analysis, in which Parkinson's disease patients were included. In the droplet-based CSF analysis comparing patients with controls, 10 or so healthy controls (roughly 11,000 cells) and 10 or so patients with MCI or Alzheimer's disease (more than 10,000 cells) were included. Whether clonally expanded T cells were present in cerebrospinal fluid from healthy elderly individuals and from patients with neurodegenerative disease was tested.

Library generation was performed with 10x single-cell sequencing. CSF cells were profiled with 10X Genomics single-cell V(D)J and 5' gene-expression libraries. CSF single-cell TCR libraries were sequenced on an Illumina NextSeq550. Processing in the source paper ran as follows. After V(D)J reads were mapped to the vdj-GRCh38 alts ensemble 2.0.0 reference, the Cell Ranger vdj pipeline was used to analyse the reads. A clonotype was defined as a group of cell barcodes sharing the same set of productive CDR3 nucleotide sequences. Clonotype information was added to Seurat v3.0 gene-expression metadata to link clonality with transcriptional profiles. Exclusion was applied to CSF cells with more than 1,800 genes, more than 7,500 UMIs or more than 10% mitochondrial reads. To find TCRs with known antigen specificity, CDR3-beta sequences were matched against VDJdb. The network analysis of clone sharing was performed with the R package qgraph and was limited to TCRs that had complete alpha and beta chains. Each CDR3 protein sequence appears as one entry after TCRdb reprocessed the reads, and no DNA is included. TCRdb's processing, not the study's, gives the V and J calls here. This sample's table contains fewer than 2,000 distinct CDR3 sequences. The ten most abundant clones make up roughly 10% of the sample.

What the work shows at the level of the full study, not this receptor alone: The EBV-specific clones were neither the most highly expanded clones nor enriched among patients. In patients with MCI or Alzheimer's disease, the biggest CSF clone accounted for a larger percentage of TCRs than in controls. In pooled data, a highly expanded clone (at least 3% of TCRs) was found in 1 of 10 healthy subjects versus 4 of 6 Alzheimer's patients. The overall clonality comparison included only samples with detectable clones (approximately 11 healthy, 5 MCI, 5 AD, 6 PD). It was cautioned by the authors that a causal link between EBV and Alzheimer's disease is not established by the detection of EBV-specific TCRs in CSF.

All participants were free of acute infectious disease and in good physical condition. For droplet-based sequencing, live CSF cells were sorted with a live/dead marker. CSF was obtained by lumbar puncture, and immune cells were pelleted by centrifugation at 300g. CSF samples were inspected for red blood cells, and any blood-contaminated sample was excluded. CSF cells were cryopreserved in freezing medium, frozen at -80 degrees C overnight, and then transferred to liquid nitrogen for storage. Before analysis, CSF samples had been stored for less than six months. No count is given, but going by its frequency this clonotype is medium-sized (0.01 to 0.1%). Its cognate antigen has yet to be identified. Sequencing input: cerebrospinal fluid. This sequence was found in a human donor in good health.

CDR3 loop: CASSTWPGGGNQPQHF. The sequence is built from TRBV7-8 and TRBJ1-5; with no DNA, the TCRdb D assignment of TRBD1 cannot be verified. Via the germline V gene, CDR1 is SGHVS and CDR2 FQNEAQ. Including the terminal cysteine and phenylalanine, the CDR3 comprises 16 residues. No DNA is listed.